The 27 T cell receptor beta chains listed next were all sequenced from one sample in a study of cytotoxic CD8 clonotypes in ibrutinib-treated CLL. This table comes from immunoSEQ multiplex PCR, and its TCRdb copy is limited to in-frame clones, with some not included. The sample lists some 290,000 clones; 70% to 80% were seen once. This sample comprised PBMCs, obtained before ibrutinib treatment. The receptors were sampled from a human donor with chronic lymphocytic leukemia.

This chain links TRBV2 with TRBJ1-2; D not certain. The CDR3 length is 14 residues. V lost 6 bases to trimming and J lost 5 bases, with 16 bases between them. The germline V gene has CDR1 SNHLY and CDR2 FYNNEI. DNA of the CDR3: TGTGCCAGCAGCTCCGGTCGCGGAAATTATGGCTACACCTTC. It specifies CASSSGRGNYGYTF.

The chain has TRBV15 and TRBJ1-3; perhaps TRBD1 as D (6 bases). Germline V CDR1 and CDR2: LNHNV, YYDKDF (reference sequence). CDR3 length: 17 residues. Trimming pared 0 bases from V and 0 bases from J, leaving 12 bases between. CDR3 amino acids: CATSRDWWTASGNTIYF. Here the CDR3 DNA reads TGTGCCACCAGCAGAGATTGGTGGACAGCCTCTGGAAACACCATATATTTT.

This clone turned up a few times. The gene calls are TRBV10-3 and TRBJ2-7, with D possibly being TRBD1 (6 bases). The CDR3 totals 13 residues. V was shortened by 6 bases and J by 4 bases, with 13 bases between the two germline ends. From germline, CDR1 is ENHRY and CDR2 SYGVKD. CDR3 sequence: CAISRDIRYEQYF. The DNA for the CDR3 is TGTGCCATCAGCCGGGACATACGGTACGAGCAGTACTTC.

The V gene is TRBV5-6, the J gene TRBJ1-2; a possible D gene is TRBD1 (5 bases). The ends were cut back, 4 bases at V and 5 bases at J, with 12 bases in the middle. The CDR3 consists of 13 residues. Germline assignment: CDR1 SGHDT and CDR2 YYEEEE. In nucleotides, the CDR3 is TGTGCCAGCAGCCGCGGGACGGATTATGGCTACACCTTC. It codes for CASSRGTDYGYTF.

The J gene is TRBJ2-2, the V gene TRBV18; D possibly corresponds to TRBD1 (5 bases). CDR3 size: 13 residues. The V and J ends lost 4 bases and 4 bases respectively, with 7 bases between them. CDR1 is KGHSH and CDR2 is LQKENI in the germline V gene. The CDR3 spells CASSLQGTGELFF. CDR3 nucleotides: TGTGCCAGCTCACTGCAGGGCACCGGGGAGCTGTTTTTT.

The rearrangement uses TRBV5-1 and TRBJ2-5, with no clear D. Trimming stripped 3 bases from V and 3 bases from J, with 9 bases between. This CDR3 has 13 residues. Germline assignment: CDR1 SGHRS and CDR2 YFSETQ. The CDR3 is CASSWAGEETQYF. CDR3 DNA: TGCGCCAGCAGCTGGGCCGGAGAAGAGACCCAGTACTTC.

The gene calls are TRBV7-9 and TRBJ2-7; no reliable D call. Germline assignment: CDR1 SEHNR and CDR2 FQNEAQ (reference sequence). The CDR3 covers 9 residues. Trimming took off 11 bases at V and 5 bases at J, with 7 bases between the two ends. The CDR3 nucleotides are TGTGCCGTTGGCAACGAGCAGTACTTC. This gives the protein CAVGNEQYF. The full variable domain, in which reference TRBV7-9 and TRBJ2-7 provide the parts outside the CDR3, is DTGVSQNPRHKITKRGQNVTFRCDPISEHNRLYWYRQTLGQGPEFLTYFQNEAQLEKSRLLSDRFSAERPKGSFSTLEIQRTEQGDSAMYLCAVGNEQYFGPGTRLTVT.

Written as DNA, the CDR3 is TGTGCCAGCAGCTTAGGTGTGGGATCCTTTTACAATGAGCAGTTCTTC. This translates into CASSLGVGSFYNEQFF. The chain combines TRBV7-9 with TRBJ2-1; D remains ambiguous. Germline V lookup: CDR1 SEHNR, CDR2 FQNEAQ (reference sequence). The CDR3 length is 16 residues. The germline V and J ends were trimmed by 1 base and 4 bases, with 14 bases remaining between them.

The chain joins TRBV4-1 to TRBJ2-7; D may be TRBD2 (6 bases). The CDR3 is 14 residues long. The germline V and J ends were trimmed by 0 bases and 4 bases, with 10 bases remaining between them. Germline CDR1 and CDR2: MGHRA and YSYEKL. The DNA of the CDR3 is TGCGCCAGCAGCCAAGATCGGGGGAATTACGAGCAGTACTTC. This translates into CASSQDRGNYEQYF.

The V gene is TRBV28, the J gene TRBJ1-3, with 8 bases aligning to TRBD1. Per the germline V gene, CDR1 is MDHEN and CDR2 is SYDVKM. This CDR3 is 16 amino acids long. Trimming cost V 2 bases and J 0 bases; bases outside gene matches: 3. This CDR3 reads CASSLATGGSGNTIYF. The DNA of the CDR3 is TGTGCCAGCAGTTTAGCTACAGGGGGCTCTGGAAACACCATATATTTT. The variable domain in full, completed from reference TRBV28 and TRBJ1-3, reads DVKVTQSSRYLVKRTGEKVFLECVQDMDHENMFWYRQDPGLGLRLIYFSYDVKMKEKGDIPEGYSVSREKKERFSLILESASTNQTSMYLCASSLATGGSGNTIYFGEGSWLTVV.

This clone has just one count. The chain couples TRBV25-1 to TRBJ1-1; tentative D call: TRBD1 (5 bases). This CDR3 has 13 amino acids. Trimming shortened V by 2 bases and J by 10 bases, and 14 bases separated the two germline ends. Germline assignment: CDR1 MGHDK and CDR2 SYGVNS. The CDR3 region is CASSEEGWSGAFF. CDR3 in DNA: TGTGCCAGCAGTGAAGAGGGGTGGTCCGGAGCTTTCTTT.

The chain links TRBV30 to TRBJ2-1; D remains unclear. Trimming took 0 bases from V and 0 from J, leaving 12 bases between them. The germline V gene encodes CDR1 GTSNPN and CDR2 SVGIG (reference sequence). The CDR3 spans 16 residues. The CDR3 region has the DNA TGTGCCTGGAGTGTACCGACCCCGAGCTCCTACAATGAGCAGTTCTTC. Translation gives CAWSVPTPSSYNEQFF.

CDR3: CACGRNYGYTF. The CDR3 nucleotides read TGTGCCTGCGGAAGGAACTATGGCTACACCTTC. The chain combines TRBV30 with TRBJ1-2, with D unclear. Per germline, CDR1 GTSNPN and CDR2 SVGIG (reference sequence). Trimming removed 6 bases at V and 2 bases at J, with 7 bases between. CDR3 length: 11 residues.

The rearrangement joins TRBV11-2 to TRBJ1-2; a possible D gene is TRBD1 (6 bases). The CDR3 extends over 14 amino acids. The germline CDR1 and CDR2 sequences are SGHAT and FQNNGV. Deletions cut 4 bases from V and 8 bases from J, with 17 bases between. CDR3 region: CASSYRQAALGYTF. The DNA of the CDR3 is TGTGCCAGCAGCTATAGACAGGCCGCACTCGGCTACACCTTC.

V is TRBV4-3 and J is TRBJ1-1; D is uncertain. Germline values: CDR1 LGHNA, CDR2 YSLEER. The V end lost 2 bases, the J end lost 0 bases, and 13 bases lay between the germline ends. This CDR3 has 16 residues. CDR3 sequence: CASSQSTVTVNTEAFF. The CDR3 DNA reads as TGCGCCAGCAGCCAAAGTACTGTTACAGTGAACACTGAAGCTTTCTTT.

CDR3 protein: CASSQRAGPELSWGTQYF. CDR3 sequence (DNA): TGTGCCAGCAGCCAACGAGCGGGTCCAGAATTGAGTTGGGGGACCCAGTACTTC. V gene TRBV5-6 combines with J gene TRBJ2-5; D might be TRBD2 (6 bases). V was clipped by 4 bases and J by 7 bases, with 29 bases between them. The CDR3 covers 18 residues. CDR1 is SGHDT, CDR2 YYEEEE, per germline.

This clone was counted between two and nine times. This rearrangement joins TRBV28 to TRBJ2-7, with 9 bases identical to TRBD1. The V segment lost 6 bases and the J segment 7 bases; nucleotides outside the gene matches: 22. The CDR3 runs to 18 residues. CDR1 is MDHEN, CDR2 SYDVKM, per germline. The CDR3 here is CASSSVRSRDRAPWEQYF. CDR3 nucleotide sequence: TGTGCCAGCAGCTCCGTACGGAGCAGGGACAGGGCCCCCTGGGAGCAGTACTTC. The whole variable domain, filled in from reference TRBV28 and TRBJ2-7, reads DVKVTQSSRYLVKRTGEKVFLECVQDMDHENMFWYRQDPGLGLRLIYFSYDVKMKEKGDIPEGYSVSREKKERFSLILESASTNQTSMYLCASSSVRSRDRAPWEQYFGPGTRLTVT.

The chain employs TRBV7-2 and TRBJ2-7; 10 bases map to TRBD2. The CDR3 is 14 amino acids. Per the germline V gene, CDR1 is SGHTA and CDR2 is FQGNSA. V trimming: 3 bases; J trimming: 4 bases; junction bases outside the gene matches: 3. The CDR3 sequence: CASSFGLAEYEQYF. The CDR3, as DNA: TGTGCCAGCAGCTTTGGACTAGCGGAATACGAGCAGTACTTC.

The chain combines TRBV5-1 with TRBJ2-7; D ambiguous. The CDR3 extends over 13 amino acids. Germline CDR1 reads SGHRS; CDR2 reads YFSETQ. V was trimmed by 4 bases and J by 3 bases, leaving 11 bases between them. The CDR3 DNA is TGCGCCAGCAGCAGTGACTTCTACTACGAGCAGTACTTC. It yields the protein CASSSDFYYEQYF. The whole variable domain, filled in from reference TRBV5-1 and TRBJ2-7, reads KAGVTQTPRYLIKTRGQQVTLSCSPISGHRSVSWYQQTPGQGLQFLFEYFSETQRNKGNFPGRFSGRQFSNSRSEMNVSTLELGDSALYLCASSSDFYYEQYFGPGTRLTVT.

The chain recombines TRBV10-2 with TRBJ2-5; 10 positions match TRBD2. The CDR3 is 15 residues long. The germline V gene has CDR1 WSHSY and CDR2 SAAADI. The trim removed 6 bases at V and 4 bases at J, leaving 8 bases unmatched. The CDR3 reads CASSPSGRMGETQYF. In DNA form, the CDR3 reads TGCGCCAGCAGCCCTAGCGGGAGAATGGGAGAGACCCAGTACTTC.

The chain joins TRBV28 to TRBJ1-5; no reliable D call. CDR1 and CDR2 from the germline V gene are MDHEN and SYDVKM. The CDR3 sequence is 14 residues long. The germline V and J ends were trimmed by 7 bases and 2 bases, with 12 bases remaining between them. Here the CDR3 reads CASTSRGGNQPQHF. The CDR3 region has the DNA TGTGCCAGCACCTCCCGGGGTGGCAATCAGCCCCAGCATTTT.

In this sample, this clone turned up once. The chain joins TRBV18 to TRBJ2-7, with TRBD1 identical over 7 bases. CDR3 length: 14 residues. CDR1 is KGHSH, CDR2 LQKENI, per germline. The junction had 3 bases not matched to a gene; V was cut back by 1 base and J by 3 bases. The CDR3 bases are TGTGCCAGCTCACCACAAAACAGGGGCTACGAGCAGTACTTC. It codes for CASSPQNRGYEQYF.

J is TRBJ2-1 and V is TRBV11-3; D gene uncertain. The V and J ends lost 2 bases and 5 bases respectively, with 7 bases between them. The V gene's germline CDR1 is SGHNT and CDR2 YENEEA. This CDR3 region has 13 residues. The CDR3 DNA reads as TGTGCCAGCAGCTTAAGCAGCAACAATGAGCAGTTCTTC. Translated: CASSLSSNNEQFF.

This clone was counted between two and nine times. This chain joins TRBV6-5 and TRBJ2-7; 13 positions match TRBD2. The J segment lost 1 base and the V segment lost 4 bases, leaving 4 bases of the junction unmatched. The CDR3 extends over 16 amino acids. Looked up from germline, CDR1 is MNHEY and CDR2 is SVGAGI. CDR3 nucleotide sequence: TGTGCCAGCAGTTTAGGACTAGCGGGAGTTTCCTACGAGCAGTACTTC. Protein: CASSLGLAGVSYEQYF.

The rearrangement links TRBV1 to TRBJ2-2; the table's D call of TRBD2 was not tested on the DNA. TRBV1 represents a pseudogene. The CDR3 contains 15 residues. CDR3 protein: CTSSQDLGGLGELFF. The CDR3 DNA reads TGCACCAGCAGCCAAGACCTCGGCGGGCTCGGGGAGCTGTTTTTT.

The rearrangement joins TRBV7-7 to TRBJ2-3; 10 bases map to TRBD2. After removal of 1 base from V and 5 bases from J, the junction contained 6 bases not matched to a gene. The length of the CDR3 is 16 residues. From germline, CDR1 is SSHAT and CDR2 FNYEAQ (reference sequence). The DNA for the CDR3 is TGTGCCAGCAGCTTAGGGCTAGCGGGAGAGGGAGATACGCAGTATTTT. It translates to CASSLGLAGEGDTQYF. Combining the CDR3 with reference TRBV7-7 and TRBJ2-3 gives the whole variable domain GAGVSQSPRYKVTKRGQDVTLRCDPISSHATLYWYQQALGQGPEFLTYFNYEAQPDKSGLPSDRFSAERPEGSISTLTIQRTEQRDSAMYRCASSLGLAGEGDTQYFGPGTRLTVL.

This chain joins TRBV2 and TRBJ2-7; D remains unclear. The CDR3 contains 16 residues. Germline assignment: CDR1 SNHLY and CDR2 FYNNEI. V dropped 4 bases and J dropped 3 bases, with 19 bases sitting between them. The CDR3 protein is CASSVFTRAFNYEQYF. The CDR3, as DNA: TGTGCCAGCAGTGTCTTTACCCGGGCCTTTAACTACGAGCAGTACTTC. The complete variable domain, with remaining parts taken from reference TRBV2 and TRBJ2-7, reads EPEVTQTPSHQVTQMGQEVILRCVPISNHLYFYWYRQILGQKVEFLVSFYNNEISEKSEIFDDQFSVERPDGSNFTLKIRSTKLEDSAMYFCASSVFTRAFNYEQYFGPGTRLTVT.